This T cell receptor (beta chain) was recorded in a study of blood T cell repertoires in COVID-19. For the study at large: The United States, Italy and Spain were the sources of the acute and convalescent COVID-19 samples. PBMCs, B-cell-depleted T cells, or T cells provided the cDNA or gDNA that made up the material.

Seattle's cohort entered during active infection and was followed longitudinally. Germline lookup yields CDR1 SGHTA and CDR2 FQGNSA. The CDR3 is 16 amino acids. The V segment lost 2 bases and the J segment 2 bases; nucleotides outside the gene matches: 7. This clone occurred once. Data came from immunoSEQ multiplex PCR; TCRdb stores just in-frame clones and leaves some out. The sample records 350,000 to 450,000 clones, 89% being singletons. The chain employs TRBV7-2 and TRBJ2-7; TRBD2 matches 9 bases. Sequencing was done on a sample of peripheral blood. The clonotype comes from a woman aged 40 to 50 with COVID-19, enrolled during active disease. In nucleotides, the CDR3 is TGTGCCAGCAGCTTACGTGTTGCGGGAGGGCCCTACGAGCAGTACTTC. Amino acid sequence: CASSLRVAGGPYEQYF. The full variable domain, in which reference TRBV7-2 and TRBJ2-7 provide the parts outside the CDR3, is GAGVSQSPSNKVTEKGKDVELRCDPISGHTALYWYRQSLGQGLEFLIYFQGNSAPDKSGLPSDRFSAERTGGSVSTLTIQRTQQEDSAVYLCASSLRVAGGPYEQYFGPGTRLTVT.